These 2 T cell receptor beta chains were all obtained from the same sample, sequenced in a study of regulatory T cells in long-lasting Graves disease. With iRepertoire HTBI primers and Arm-PCR of CDR3 regions, TCR beta libraries were built. TCRdb itself ran the multiplex PCR reads through MiXCR, one entry per CDR3 protein. The sample shows roughly 450,000 distinct CDR3 sequences, more than 20% of them seen only once. Time point in this sample: persistent/refractory GD, antithyroid drugs over 5 years with positive TRAb. PBMCs provided the RNA from which the TCR library was made. The source material was peripheral blood mononuclear cells (PBMCs), sampled when the disease was refractory, from a patient treated with antithyroid drugs. The origin of the receptors is a female donor with Graves disease.

This clonotype has ten or more counts. The gene calls are TRBV7-3 and TRBJ2-6; the D gene is possibly TRBD2 (5 bases). CDR1 and CDR2 from the germline V gene are SGHTA and FQGTGA. V shed 5 bases and J shed 3 bases, with 17 bases lying between them. The length of the CDR3 is 17 residues. CDR3: CASSLTPTGLGANVLTF. CDR3 in DNA: TGTGCCAGCAGCCTGACCCCGACTGGACTTGGGGCCAACGTCCTGACTTTC.

This clonotype came up many times. The J gene is TRBJ2-7, the V gene TRBV29-1, with D perhaps assigned TRBD1 or TRBD2 (5 bases each). Germline loops: CDR1 SQVTM, CDR2 ANQGSEA. The CDR3 runs to 14 residues. The ends were cut back, 6 bases at V and 3 bases at J, with 18 bases in the middle. CDR3 in amino acids: CSVKLGRTDYEQYF. In nucleotides, the CDR3 is TGCAGCGTCAAGCTGGGACGGACCGACTACGAGCAGTACTTC.